The present TCR beta chain was sequenced within a study of blood T cell repertoires in COVID-19. Overall study: Collection of acute and convalescent COVID-19 samples took place in the United States, Italy and Spain. T cells, B-cell-depleted T cells, or PBMCs provided the cDNA or gDNA that served as material.

In germline, CDR1 is SGHTA, CDR2 FQGTGA. The CDR3 covers 14 residues. V was pared by 2 bases and J by 4 bases, with 2 bases of the junction left unmatched. In the original processing: Reference gene primers were amplified, and this amplification served to estimate nucleated cell counts. Only in-frame clones appear in the TCRdb table, and some are missing; sequencing was by immunoSEQ multiplex PCR. That table is the source of V, J and clone size, and D and trimming were worked out from the DNA. The table has 110,000 to 150,000 clones, 84% seen once. The rearrangement uses TRBV7-3 and TRBJ2-1; TRBD2 matches at 7 bases. This receptor was identified in a human donor in a cohort sampled during active COVID-19. Sequenced input: peripheral blood. The CDR3: CASSLGREYNEQFF. The CDR3 coding sequence is TGTGCCAGCAGCTTAGGGCGGGAGTACAATGAGCAGTTCTTC. Using reference TRBV7-3 and TRBJ2-1 for the parts outside the CDR3, the full variable domain is GAGVSQTPSNKVTEKGKYVELRCDPISGHTALYWYRQSLGQGPEFLIYFQGTGAADDSGLPNDRFFAVRPEGSVSTLKIQRTERGDSAVYLCASSLGREYNEQFFGPGTRLTVL.